A selection of T cell receptor beta chains follows, all from one sample in a study of OX40 agonist ivuxolimab in advanced cancers. Only in-frame clones appear in the TCRdb table, and some are missing; sequencing was by immunoSEQ multiplex PCR. This sample has tens of thousands of clones, with 84% found just once. This specimen consisted of CD4+ or CD8+ T cells sorted from blood, obtained in a trial of the OX40 agonist ivuxolimab. The receptors derive from an adult with an advanced solid tumor such as melanoma, head and neck, liver or kidney cancer. CDR3s include the opening cysteine and the closing phenylalanine or tryptophan. The D gene is left open where the match is weak. Size values are once, few and many counts, or a class for expanded clones, and some rows have none.

v_gene: TRBV27; j_gene: TRBJ2-3; abundance: once; d_gene: .; CDR3aa: CASSLVDRGDTQYF; CDR3nt: TGTGCCAGCAGTTTAGTAGACCGCGGGGATACGCAGTATTTT
v_gene: TRBV6-5; j_gene: TRBJ2-3; abundance: .; d_gene: .; CDR3aa: CATPSTDTQYF; CDR3nt: TGTGCCACCCCATCCACAGATACGCAGTATTTT
v_gene: TRBV4-2; j_gene: TRBJ1-1; abundance: .; d_gene: TRBD1; CDR3aa: CASSQGRTGVWDTEAFF; CDR3nt: TGTGCCAGCAGCCAAGGTCGGACAGGGGTATGGGACACTGAAGCCTTCTTT
v_gene: TRBV4-1; j_gene: TRBJ2-5; abundance: .; d_gene: .; CDR3aa: CASSQETGPETQYF; CDR3nt: TGCGCCAGCAGCCAAGAGACGGGCCCAGAGACCCAGTACTTC
v_gene: TRBV10-1; j_gene: TRBJ2-3; abundance: .; d_gene: .; CDR3aa: CASSETGLGTDTQYF; CDR3nt: TGCGCCAGCAGTGAGACGGGATTAGGCACAGATACGCAGTATTTT
v_gene: TRBV5-1; j_gene: TRBJ2-2; abundance: .; d_gene: TRBD2; CDR3aa: CASSCGLAGVSGELFF; CDR3nt: TGCGCCAGCAGCTGCGGACTAGCGGGAGTCAGCGGGGAGCTGTTTTTT
v_gene: TRBV27; j_gene: TRBJ1-4; abundance: .; d_gene: .; CDR3aa: CASSLDRWMANEKLFF; CDR3nt: TGTGCCAGCAGTCTCGATCGATGGATGGCTAATGAAAAACTGTTTTTT
v_gene: TRBV9; j_gene: TRBJ2-3; abundance: .; d_gene: TRBD2; CDR3aa: CASSVETSGIGTQYF; CDR3nt: TGTGCCAGCAGCGTAGAGACTAGCGGGATTGGTACGCAGTATTTT
v_gene: TRBV10-3; j_gene: TRBJ1-2; abundance: .; d_gene: .; CDR3aa: CAIKPGHPLDYGYTF; CDR3nt: TGTGCCATCAAACCGGGACACCCCCTGGACTATGGCTACACCTTC
v_gene: TRBV7-8; j_gene: TRBJ2-7; abundance: .; d_gene: TRBD2; CDR3aa: CASSSARNPGLAGDYEQYF; CDR3nt: TGTGCCAGCAGCTCAGCACGAAATCCGGGACTAGCGGGAGACTACGAGCAGTACTTC
v_gene: TRBV5-1; j_gene: TRBJ2-7; abundance: .; d_gene: .; CDR3aa: CASSPVGTEQYF; CDR3nt: TGCGCCAGCAGCCCCGTAGGGACCGAGCAGTACTTC
v_gene: TRBV28; j_gene: TRBJ2-6; abundance: .; d_gene: .; CDR3aa: CASSLREYFGANVLTF; CDR3nt: TGTGCCAGCAGTTTAAGGGAATACTTTGGGGCCAACGTCCTGACTTTC
v_gene: TRBV30; j_gene: TRBJ2-2; abundance: .; d_gene: TRBD2; CDR3aa: CAWSSGSGELFF; CDR3nt: TGTGCCTGGAGTAGCGGGAGCGGGGAGCTGTTTTTT
v_gene: TRBV7-9; j_gene: TRBJ2-3; abundance: .; d_gene: TRBD2; CDR3aa: CASSAWTGTRRTDTQYF; CDR3nt: TGTGCCAGCAGCGCCTGGACCGGGACTAGAAGGACAGATACGCAGTATTTT
v_gene: TRBV7-8; j_gene: TRBJ1-1; abundance: .; d_gene: .; CDR3aa: CASSLLGGPGGTEAFF; CDR3nt: TGTGCCAGCAGCTTACTAGGGGGTCCGGGCGGCACTGAAGCTTTCTTT
v_gene: TRBV5-1; j_gene: TRBJ2-7; abundance: .; d_gene: .; CDR3aa: CASSLSTSFDEQYF; CDR3nt: TGCGCCAGCAGCTTGTCTACTAGTTTCGACGAGCAGTACTTC
v_gene: TRBV12-2; j_gene: TRBJ2-7; abundance: .; d_gene: .; CDR3aa: CASRLGRGRGRDEQYF; CDR3nt: TGTGCAAGTCGCTTAGGCCGGGGCAGGGGAAGAGACGAGCAGTACTTC
v_gene: TRBV9; j_gene: TRBJ2-7; abundance: .; d_gene: .; CDR3aa: CASSVGVTATYEQYF; CDR3nt: TGTGCCAGCAGCGTAGGGGTTACGGCAACCTACGAGCAGTACTTC
v_gene: TRBV27; j_gene: TRBJ2-3; abundance: .; d_gene: .; CDR3aa: CASSFDPLVDTQYF; CDR3nt: TGTGCCAGCAGTTTCGATCCCCTAGTAGATACGCAGTATTTT
v_gene: TRBV30; j_gene: TRBJ2-7; abundance: .; d_gene: TRBD1; CDR3aa: CAWSLQGWEQYF; CDR3nt: TGTGCCTGGAGTCTACAGGGGTGGGAGCAGTACTTC
v_gene: TRBV7-6; j_gene: TRBJ2-2; abundance: .; d_gene: TRBD2; CDR3aa: CASSDLAGAPGELFF; CDR3nt: TGTGCCAGCAGCGACCTAGCGGGAGCCCCCGGGGAGCTGTTTTTT
v_gene: TRBV2; j_gene: TRBJ1-3; abundance: .; d_gene: .; CDR3aa: CATEGLTSGNTIYF; CDR3nt: TGTGCCACGGAAGGCCTTACCTCTGGAAACACCATATATTTT